The 21 T cell receptor beta chains given below trace back to one sample, sequenced in a study of cytomegalovirus exposure and HLA in healthy donors (dated by TCRdb to about 2017). Libraries were prepared through the immunoSEQ multiplex PCR assay. For the multiplex PCR, a mixture combining 60 forward primers for TCR Vbeta segments and 13 reverse primers for TCR Jbeta segments was used. TCRdb obtained this table from immuneACCESS and retained in-frame rearrangements with V and J assigned. These tables miss some clones; where compared with another copy, unresolved V genes account for less than half of the shortfall, and the remainder is unexplained. This sample is represented by about 190,000 clones; about 83% of them were singletons. The ten largest clonotypes hold approximately 1.7% of the sample. The sample was PBMCs. Receptors originate from a man aged 35 to 55 in good health and CMV-seropositive.

Notes on this clone: No conserved phenylalanine or tryptophan ends this CDR3, so it is likely a read error. This rearrangement joins TRBV19 to TRBJ1-2; 9 positions match TRBD1. CDR3 length: 14 amino acids. Germline trimming cut 3 bases from V and 8 bases from J; bases unmatched to any gene: 7. Germline CDR1 LNHDA, CDR2 SQIVND (reference sequence). As DNA, the CDR3 is TGTGCCAGTAGTATTACCTGGGACAGGGACGGCTACACCCTC. Its translation is CASSITWDRDGYTL.

V and J are TRBV11-2 and TRBJ2-1; a possible D gene is TRBD1 (6 bases). Germline V gives CDR1 SGHAT, CDR2 FQNNGV. The CDR3 runs 17 residues. V gave up 5 bases and J gave up 0 bases, with 17 bases separating them. The CDR3 reads CASSRAPGQYSYNEQFF. The CDR3 nucleotides read TGTGCCAGCAGCCGGGCCCCCGGACAGTACTCCTACAATGAGCAGTTCTTC.

The gene calls are TRBV7-2 and TRBJ1-2; D is possibly TRBD1 (6 bases). Germline lookup yields CDR1 SGHTA and CDR2 FQGNSA. CDR3 length equals 16 residues. V was cut by 4 bases and J by 4 bases, with 19 bases left in between. CDR3 in DNA: TGTGCCAGCAGCTCCAAACAGGGACCTCTTGGCTATGGCTACACCTTC. Residues: CASSSKQGPLGYGYTF.

This clone was observed a few times. The chain recombines TRBV11-2 with TRBJ2-7; 7 nucleotides align to TRBD2. CDR3 length equals 13 residues. V dropped 3 bases and J dropped 7; count of bases not matched to a gene: 6. Germline-derived CDR1 and CDR2 are SGHAT and FQNNGV. The CDR3 nucleotides are TGTGCCAGCAGCTTCGGGGGGTGGGGTGAGCAGTACTTC. Translation: CASSFGGWGEQYF.

J is TRBJ2-5 and V is TRBV11-3; TRBD2 aligns across 7 bases. Germline V lookup: CDR1 SGHNT, CDR2 YENEEA. The V and J ends lost 4 bases and 5 bases, in that order; junction bases with no gene match: 4. CDR3 size: 13 residues. The CDR3 bases are TGTGCCAGCAGCTCCCCCGGGGGGGAGACCCAGTACTTC. This translates into CASSSPGGETQYF.

This clone has a single count. The gene calls are TRBV30 and TRBJ2-7, with TRBD2 as a possible D gene (6 bases). CDR3 length equals 14 residues. Germline V CDR1 and CDR2: GTSNPN, SVGIG (reference sequence). V was clipped by 3 bases and J by 4 bases, with 16 bases between them. Here the CDR3 reads CAWSSPGRNYEQYF. CDR3 nucleotides: TGTGCCTGGAGCTCTCCAGGGAGGAATTACGAGCAGTACTTC.

The rearrangement links TRBV5-1 to TRBJ1-2, with TRBD1 matching over 8 bases. J lost 3 bases, V lost 4 bases, and 8 bases had no gene match. Germline V lookup: CDR1 SGHRS, CDR2 YFSETQ. There are 15 residues in the CDR3. CDR3 in amino acids: CASSDRAGGDYGYTF. CDR3 DNA sequence: TGCGCCAGCAGCGACCGGGCAGGGGGCGACTATGGCTACACCTTC.

This chain uses TRBV19 with TRBJ1-1; D possibly corresponds to TRBD1 (6 bases). This CDR3 has 13 amino acids. V was cut by 5 bases and J by 9 bases, with 16 bases left in between. The V gene's germline CDR1 is LNHDA and CDR2 SQIVND (reference sequence). The CDR3 loop is CASSVNRDLQAFF. CDR3 bases: TGTGCCAGTAGTGTAAACAGGGACCTTCAAGCTTTCTTT.

The chain carries TRBV2 and TRBJ2-1; D call uncertain. The germline V and J ends were trimmed by 7 bases and 3 bases, with 13 bases remaining between them. The CDR3 consists of 14 residues. Germline loops: CDR1 SNHLY, CDR2 FYNNEI. The CDR3 nucleotides read TGTGCCAGCAACCTTGCTGAGATCTACAATGAGCAGTTCTTC. Its protein product is CASNLAEIYNEQFF.

The rearrangement joins TRBV28 to TRBJ2-5; a possible D gene is TRBD1 (6 bases). The better agreement between TRBJ2-7 and the DNA end casts doubt on the J call. CDR3 length: 16 amino acids. CDR1 and CDR2 from the germline V gene are MDHEN and SYDVKM. The CDR3 region is CASSSTLQGPTYEQYF. In DNA, the CDR3 is TGTGCCAGCAGTTCGACCTTACAGGGCCCCACCTACGAGCAGTACTTC.

The chain couples TRBV21-1 to TRBJ2-7; the table assigns TRBD1, which was not confirmed against the DNA. TRBV21-1 is a recognized pseudogene. CDR3 length: 15 residues. In DNA form, the CDR3 reads TGTGCCAGCAGCAAAGAGCAGGGGGAAGGGTACGAGCAGTACTTC. It translates to CASSKEQGEGYEQYF.

The chain employs TRBV7-2 and TRBJ2-5; 9 positions match TRBD2. Looked up from germline, CDR1 is SGHTA and CDR2 is FQGNSA. The CDR3 spans 14 residues. Trimming at V came to 1 base and at J to 3 bases, leaving 0 bases not matched to a gene. CDR3 protein: CASSLGLAEETQYF. The DNA for the CDR3 is TGTGCCAGCAGCTTAGGACTAGCGGAAGAGACCCAGTACTTC.

This clone showed up just once. The chain employs TRBV7-2 and TRBJ2-7; 11 nucleotides line up with TRBD2. Germline V lookup: CDR1 SGHTA, CDR2 FQGNSA. There are 16 residues in the CDR3. V shed 5 bases, J shed 4 bases, and the junction held 10 bases outside the gene matches. CDR3 nucleotide sequence: TGTGCCAGCAGCCTCTTGTCGGGGACTAGCGGATACGAGCAGTACTTC. This codes for CASSLLSGTSGYEQYF. The complete variable domain, with remaining parts taken from reference TRBV7-2 and TRBJ2-7, reads GAGVSQSPSNKVTEKGKDVELRCDPISGHTALYWYRQSLGQGLEFLIYFQGNSAPDKSGLPSDRFSAERTGGSVSTLTIQRTQQEDSAVYLCASSLLSGTSGYEQYFGPGTRLTVT.

The rearrangement uses TRBV6-5 and TRBJ2-1; D may be TRBD2 (6 bases). Between the trimmed V and J ends, which lost 8 bases and 0 bases, there was a span of 8 bases. This CDR3 contains 13 residues. Germline V lookup: CDR1 MNHEY, CDR2 SVGAGI. The CDR3 loop reads CASAGSSYNEQFF. CDR3 nucleotide sequence: TGTGCCAGCGCCGGGAGCTCCTACAATGAGCAGTTCTTC.

This clone occurred once. J is TRBJ1-1 and V is TRBV5-1; the D gene is possibly TRBD1 (5 bases). In germline, CDR1 is SGHRS, CDR2 YFSETQ. This CDR3 has 15 residues. Trimming pared 5 bases from V and 3 bases from J, leaving 17 bases between. CDR3 sequence (DNA): TGCGCCAGCAGACTGGGCGGGGGTGGGGACACTGAAGCTTTCTTT. Its translation: CASRLGGGGDTEAFF.

CDR3: CASSGTGKDYGYTF. The CDR3, as DNA: TGTGCCAGCAGTGGGACAGGGAAGGACTATGGCTACACCTTC. This chain uses TRBV2 with TRBJ1-2; 8 bases match TRBD1. This CDR3 has 14 amino acids. CDR1 and CDR2 (germline): SNHLY, FYNNEI. J gave up 3 bases and V 4 bases, and 4 bases lay outside the gene matches.

The chain uses TRBV9 and TRBJ2-5, with a tentative D call TRBD2 (5 bases). This CDR3 comprises 15 residues. V was cut by 4 bases and J by 5 bases, with 18 bases left in between. The V gene's germline CDR1 is SGDLS and CDR2 YYNGEE. The CDR3 nucleotides are TGTGCCAGCAGCCAACTTGGATTCCAGCGGGAGACCCAGTACTTC. Translating gives CASSQLGFQRETQYF.

The V gene is TRBV6-5, the J gene TRBJ2-7; D may be TRBD1 (5 bases). Germline V gene lookup returns CDR1 MNHEY and CDR2 SVGAGI. The CDR3 is 13 amino acids. Deletions cut 0 bases from V and 4 bases from J, with 7 bases between. Here the CDR3 DNA reads TGTGCCAGCAGTTACTCGGGGCGATACGAGCAGTACTTC. As protein: CASSYSGRYEQYF.

This clone was counted between two and nine times. The gene calls are TRBV9 and TRBJ2-7; possibly TRBD2 for D (6 bases). The V gene lost 0 bases and the J gene lost 2 bases, with 12 bases spanning the gap. The V gene's germline CDR1 is SGDLS and CDR2 YYNGEE. The length of the CDR3 is 15 residues. The CDR3 bases are TGTGCCAGCAGCGTAGGTGGAGGGTCACCCTACGAGCAGTACTTC. As protein: CASSVGGGSPYEQYF.

The chain links TRBV9 to TRBJ2-2; D is unresolved. Germline values: CDR1 SGDLS, CDR2 YYNGEE. CDR3 length: 15 amino acids. Trimming pared 0 bases from V and 1 base from J, leaving 7 bases between. The CDR3 nucleotides read TGTGCCAGCAGCGTAGAGCCCGGGAACACCGGGGAGCTGTTTTTT. This gives the protein CASSVEPGNTGELFF.

This chain connects TRBV4-3 to TRBJ1-5, with D hard to call. The V gene lost 0 bases and the J gene lost 6 bases, with 6 bases spanning the gap. This CDR3 contains 13 residues. The V gene's germline CDR1 is LGHNA and CDR2 YSLEER. The CDR3 sequence: CASSQDFSQPQHF. Here the CDR3 DNA reads TGCGCCAGCAGCCAAGATTTTAGTCAGCCCCAGCATTTT.